This T cell receptor (beta chain) was profiled in a study of T cell repertoires in cytomegalovirus infection. The wider study: Both recently identified HLA-C-restricted and well-studied HLA-B-restricted CMV epitopes were used in the study. Indications of both CMV infection and matching HLA type were provided by public TCR beta signatures.

Worth noting for this clonotype: What it binds is not known.

Germline-derived CDR1 and CDR2 are LNHNV and YYDKDF (reference sequence). J gave up 3 bases and V 6 bases, and 7 bases lay outside the gene matches. This CDR3 is built from 15 residues. Broader study findings: Cumulative public TCR beta family frequency identified carriers of CMV plus the relevant HLA. HLA-C-restricted CMV clonotypes gave the most frequent clonotype in two of eight donors.

TCRdb fed the reads into MiXCR, producing one record per CDR3 protein. Of about 900,000 distinct CDR3 sequences in the sample, less than 40% were seen once. The sequenced sample was cultured CD8+ T cells from PBMCs, obtained from culture after CMV antigen stimulation. The genes are TRBV15 and TRBJ1-5; TRBD1 aligns across 8 bases. This receptor was identified in a human donor in good health (CMV status not recorded). Some clones in this sample may be carry-over from other donors' samples. CDR3 protein: CATSRDRGYNQPQHF. In DNA, the CDR3 is TGTGCCACCAGTCGAGACAGGGGCTACAATCAGCCCCAGCATTTT.